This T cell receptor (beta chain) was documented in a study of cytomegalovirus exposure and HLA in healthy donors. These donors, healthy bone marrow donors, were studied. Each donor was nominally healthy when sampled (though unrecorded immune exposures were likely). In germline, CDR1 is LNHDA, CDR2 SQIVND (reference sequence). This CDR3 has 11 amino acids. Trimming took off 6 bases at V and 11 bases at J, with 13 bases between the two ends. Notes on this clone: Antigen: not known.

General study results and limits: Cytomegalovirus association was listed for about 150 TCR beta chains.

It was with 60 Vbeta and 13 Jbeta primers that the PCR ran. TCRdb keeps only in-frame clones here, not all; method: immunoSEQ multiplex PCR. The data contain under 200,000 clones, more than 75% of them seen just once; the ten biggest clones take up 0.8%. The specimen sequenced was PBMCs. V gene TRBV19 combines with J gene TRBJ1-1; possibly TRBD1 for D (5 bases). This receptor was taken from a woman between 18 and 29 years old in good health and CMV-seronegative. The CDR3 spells CASSLGGTAFF. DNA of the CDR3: TGTGCCAGTAGCCTAGGAGGGACGGCTTTCTTT.